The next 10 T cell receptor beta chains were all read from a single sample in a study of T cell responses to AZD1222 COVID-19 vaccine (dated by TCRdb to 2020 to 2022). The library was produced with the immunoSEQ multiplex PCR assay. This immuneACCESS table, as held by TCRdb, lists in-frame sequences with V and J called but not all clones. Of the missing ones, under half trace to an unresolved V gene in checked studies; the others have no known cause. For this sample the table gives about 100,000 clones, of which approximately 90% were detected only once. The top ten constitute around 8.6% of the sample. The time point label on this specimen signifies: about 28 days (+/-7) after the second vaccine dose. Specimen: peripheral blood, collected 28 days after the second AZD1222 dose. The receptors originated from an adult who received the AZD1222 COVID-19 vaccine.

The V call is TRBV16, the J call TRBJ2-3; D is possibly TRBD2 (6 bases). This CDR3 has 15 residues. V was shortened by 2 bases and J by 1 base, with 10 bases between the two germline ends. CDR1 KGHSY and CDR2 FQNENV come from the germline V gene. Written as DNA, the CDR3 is TGTGCCAGCAGCCAACCGGGAGCACGCACAGATACGCAGTATTTT. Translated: CASSQPGARTDTQYF. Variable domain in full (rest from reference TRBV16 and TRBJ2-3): GEEVAQTPKHLVRGEGQKAKLYCAPIKGHSYVFWYQQVLKNEFKFLISFQNENVFDETGMPKERFSAKCLPNSPCSLEIQATKLEDSAVYFCASSQPGARTDTQYFGPGTRLTVL.

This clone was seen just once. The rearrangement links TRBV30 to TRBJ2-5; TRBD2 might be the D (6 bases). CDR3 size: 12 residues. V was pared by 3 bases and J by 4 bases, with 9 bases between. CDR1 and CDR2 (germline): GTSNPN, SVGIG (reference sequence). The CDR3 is CAWRREVETQYF. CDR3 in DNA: TGTGCCTGGAGGAGGGAGGTAGAGACCCAGTACTTC.

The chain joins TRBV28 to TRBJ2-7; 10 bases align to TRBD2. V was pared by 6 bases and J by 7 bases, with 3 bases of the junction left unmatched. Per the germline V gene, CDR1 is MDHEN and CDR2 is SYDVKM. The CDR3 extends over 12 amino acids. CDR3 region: CASRMGLAEQYF. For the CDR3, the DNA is TGTGCCAGCAGAATGGGACTAGCGGAGCAGTACTTC. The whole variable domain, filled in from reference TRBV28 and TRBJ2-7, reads DVKVTQSSRYLVKRTGEKVFLECVQDMDHENMFWYRQDPGLGLRLIYFSYDVKMKEKGDIPEGYSVSREKKERFSLILESASTNQTSMYLCASRMGLAEQYFGPGTRLTVT.

CDR3 region: CASSPTRTEETQYF. DNA of the CDR3: TGTGCCAGCAGCCCAACTCGGACAGAAGAGACCCAGTACTTC. The rearrangement joins TRBV7-2 to TRBJ2-5, with a weak D call TRBD1 (6 bases). Trimming removed 5 bases from V and 3 bases from J, with 13 bases in between. The CDR3 loop spans 14 amino acids. The germline V gene encodes CDR1 SGHTA and CDR2 FQGNSA.

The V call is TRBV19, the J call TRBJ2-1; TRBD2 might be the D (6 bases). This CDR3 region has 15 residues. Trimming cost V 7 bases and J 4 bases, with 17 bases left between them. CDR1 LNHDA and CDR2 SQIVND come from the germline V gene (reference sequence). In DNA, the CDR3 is TGTGCCAGTAACTACATAGGGGCGGGGTACAATGAGCAGTTCTTC. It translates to CASNYIGAGYNEQFF.

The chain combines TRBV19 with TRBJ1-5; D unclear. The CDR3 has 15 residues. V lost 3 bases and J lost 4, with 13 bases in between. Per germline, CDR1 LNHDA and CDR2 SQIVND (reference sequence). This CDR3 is CASSIVGPSNQPQHF. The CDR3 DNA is TGTGCCAGTAGTATTGTGGGTCCTTCGAATCAGCCCCAGCATTTT.

This CDR3 is CASSEIPVLGTGELFF. The CDR3 bases are TGTGCCAGCAGTGAAATCCCAGTTTTGGGCACCGGGGAGCTGTTTTTT. The rearrangement joins TRBV2 to TRBJ2-2, with D unclear. Germline CDR1 and CDR2: SNHLY and FYNNEI. Deletions cut 2 bases from V and 4 bases from J, with 14 bases between. The CDR3 consists of 16 residues. Together with reference TRBV2 and TRBJ2-2, the CDR3 gives the full variable domain: EPEVTQTPSHQVTQMGQEVILRCVPISNHLYFYWYRQILGQKVEFLVSFYNNEISEKSEIFDDQFSVERPDGSNFTLKIRSTKLEDSAMYFCASSEIPVLGTGELFFGEGSRLTVL.

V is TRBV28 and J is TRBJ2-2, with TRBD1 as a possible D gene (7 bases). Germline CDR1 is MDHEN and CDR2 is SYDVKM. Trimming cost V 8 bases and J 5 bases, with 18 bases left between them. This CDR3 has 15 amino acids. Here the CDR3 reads CASAGGGAGTGELFF. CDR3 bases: TGTGCCAGCGCCGGAGGGGGCGCAGGGACCGGGGAGCTGTTTTTT.

In DNA, the CDR3 is TGTGCCAGCAGCTTAGGTGGGGCGCGGGGGACAGATACGCAGTATTTT. It translates to CASSLGGARGTDTQYF. The chain joins TRBV13 to TRBJ2-3; 7 bases agree with TRBD2. Trimming removed 0 bases from V and 3 bases from J; junction bases left unmatched: 6. Germline V CDR1 and CDR2: PRHDT, FYEKMQ (reference sequence). The CDR3 extends over 16 amino acids.

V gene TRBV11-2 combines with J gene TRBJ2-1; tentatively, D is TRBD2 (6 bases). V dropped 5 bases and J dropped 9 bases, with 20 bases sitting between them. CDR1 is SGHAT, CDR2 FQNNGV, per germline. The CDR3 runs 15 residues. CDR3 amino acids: CASSNPGRRESEQFF. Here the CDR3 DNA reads TGTGCCAGCAGCAACCCGGGCCGGAGGGAAAGTGAGCAGTTCTTC.